This passage covers 12 T cell receptor beta chains from one sample sequenced in a study of T cell repertoires in cytomegalovirus infection. MiXCR, run by TCRdb on the reads, gives a single entry per CDR3 protein. The sample has roughly 110,000 distinct CDR3 sequences; about 30% are singletons. The antigens for these receptors are not known. Sequences were derived from CD8+ T cells from cultured PBMCs, sampled from culture after CMV antigen stimulation. These receptors all stem from a human donor in good health (CMV status not recorded). Some clones in this sample may be carry-over from other donors' samples.

This clonotype was seen only a few times. V and J are TRBV27 and TRBJ1-1; the D is unclear. The germline V gene encodes CDR1 MNHEY and CDR2 SMNVEV (reference sequence). The CDR3 spans 13 residues. Trimming took 2 bases from V and 2 from J, leaving 6 bases between them. DNA for the CDR3: TGTGCCAGCAGTTTAGCAGACAACACTGAAGCTTTCTTT. It encodes CASSLADNTEAFF.

V and J are TRBV4-1 and TRBJ1-4, with D possibly TRBD1 on 5 matching bases. The V and J ends lost 4 bases and 7 bases respectively, with 22 bases between them. Per the germline V gene, CDR1 is MGHRA and CDR2 is YSYEKL. There are 17 residues in the CDR3. In DNA, the CDR3 is TGCGCCAGCAGCCGCCAAAGGGGTACGAGGGTTAGTGAAAAACTGTTTTTT. It encodes CASSRQRGTRVSEKLFF.

This clonotype showed up just a few times. V usage is TRBV19 and J usage is TRBJ1-5; no clear D gene. V lost 11 bases and J lost 2, with 16 bases in between. CDR1 and CDR2 from the germline V gene are LNHDA and SQIVND (reference sequence). CDR3 length: 14 residues. Here the CDR3 reads CASKVLEGNQPQHF. In DNA, the CDR3 is TGTGCCTCGAAAGTCCTGGAAGGCAATCAGCCCCAGCATTTT.

The chain links TRBV24-1 to TRBJ2-1, with 8 bases aligning to TRBD1. CDR1 is KGHDR, CDR2 SFDVKD, per germline. This CDR3 region has 16 residues. V dropped 1 base and J dropped 2; count of bases not matched to a gene: 3. The CDR3 loop is CATSDFGTGPYNEQFF. The CDR3 bases are TGTGCCACCAGTGATTTTGGGACAGGACCCTACAATGAGCAGTTCTTC.

This clonotype was seen a few times. V is TRBV24-1 and J is TRBJ1-3; 8 nucleotides match TRBD1. Trimming at V came to 8 bases and at J to 2 bases, leaving 10 bases not matched to a gene. In germline, CDR1 is KGHDR, CDR2 SFDVKD. CDR3 length equals 16 residues. The CDR3 protein is CATTICLTGAGNTIYF. The CDR3 DNA is TGTGCCACCACTATTTGCCTGACAGGGGCTGGAAACACCATATATTTT.

This clonotype was recorded many times. This chain uses TRBV7-6 with TRBJ1-1; 10 bases fit TRBD1. The CDR3 runs to 15 residues. Trimming at V came to 7 bases and at J to 0 bases, leaving 5 bases not matched to a gene. Germline CDR1 and CDR2: SGHVS and FNYEAQ. CDR3 bases: TGTGCCAGCACCCGGACAGGGGGGATGAACACTGAAGCTTTCTTT. Translation: CASTRTGGMNTEAFF.

The table lists this clonotype with a count of one. V and J are TRBV5-4 and TRBJ1-5; 8 bases fit TRBD1. The junction had 2 bases not matched to a gene; V was cut back by 0 bases and J by 6 bases. The length of the CDR3 is 14 residues. Germline assignment: CDR1 SGHNT and CDR2 YYREEE (reference sequence). CDR3 sequence (DNA): TGTGCCAGCAGCTTGGGGACAGGGACTCAGCCCCAGCATTTT. Its translation is CASSLGTGTQPQHF.

V gene TRBV4-3 combines with J gene TRBJ2-7; 9 bases line up with TRBD1. The CDR3 contains 14 residues. Germline loops: CDR1 LGHNA, CDR2 YSLEER. Trimming took 1 base from V and 3 from J; bases not matched to a gene: 1. CDR3 nucleotide sequence: TGCGCCAGCAGCCAAGCGGACAGGGGCTACGAGCAGTACTTC. Translating gives CASSQADRGYEQYF.

This clonotype occurred many times. The rearrangement joins TRBV27 to TRBJ2-2; maybe TRBD1 (6 bases). The length of the CDR3 is 15 residues. The V end lost 3 bases, the J end lost 4 bases, and 12 bases lay between the germline ends. Germline V CDR1 and CDR2: MNHEY, SMNVEV (reference sequence). In DNA, the CDR3 is TGTGCCAGCAGTTTTCTCAGGGGATCCACCGGGGAGCTGTTTTTT. As protein: CASSFLRGSTGELFF.

This clonotype was seen ten or more times. The CDR3 spells CASSDSPDRVNTGELFF. The DNA for the CDR3 is TGTGCCAGCAGTGACTCCCCGGACAGGGTGAACACCGGGGAGCTGTTTTTT. The V and J genes are TRBV6-4 and TRBJ2-2; 8 bases align to TRBD1. CDR1 is MRHNA and CDR2 is SNTAGT in the germline V gene. The V gene end was trimmed by 0 bases and the J gene end by 1 base; junction bases not matched to a gene: 4. The CDR3 contains 17 residues.

This chain uses TRBV6-5 with TRBJ2-1; D uncertain. Germline CDR1 reads MNHEY; CDR2 reads SVGAGI. CDR3 size: 13 residues. The V and J ends lost 6 bases and 6 bases respectively, with 12 bases between them. The CDR3 loop is CASSLSSRNEQFF. CDR3 in DNA: TGTGCCAGCAGCCTCTCCAGCCGCAATGAGCAGTTCTTC.

There are a few counts of this clonotype. The chain employs TRBV4-3 and TRBJ1-6; D is uncertain. Germline V lookup: CDR1 LGHNA, CDR2 YSLEER. The CDR3 runs to 15 residues. V gave up 3 bases and J gave up 0 bases, with 6 bases separating them. CDR3 sequence reads: CASSQASSYNSPLHF. CDR3 bases: TGCGCCAGCAGCCAGGCGAGCTCCTATAATTCACCCCTCCACTTT.